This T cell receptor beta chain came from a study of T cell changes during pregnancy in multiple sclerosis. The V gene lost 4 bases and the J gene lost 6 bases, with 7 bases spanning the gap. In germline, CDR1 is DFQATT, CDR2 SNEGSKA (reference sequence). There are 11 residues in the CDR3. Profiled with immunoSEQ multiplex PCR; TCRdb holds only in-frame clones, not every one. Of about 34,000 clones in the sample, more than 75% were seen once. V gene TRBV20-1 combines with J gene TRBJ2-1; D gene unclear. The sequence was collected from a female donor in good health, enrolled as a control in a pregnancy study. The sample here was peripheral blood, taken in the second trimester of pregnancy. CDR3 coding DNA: TGCAGTGCTAATTTCATCAATGAGCAGTTCTTC. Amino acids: CSANFINEQFF.